The 2 T cell receptor beta chains below all came from one sample that was sequenced in a study of cytomegalovirus exposure and HLA in healthy donors. Amplification used 60 Vbeta primers and 13 Jbeta primers. The assay was immunoSEQ multiplex PCR, and TCRdb's table has in-frame clones only and misses some. Of under 150,000 clones listed, roughly 82% are singletons. What was sequenced was PBMCs. The receptors here all came from a boy aged 5-17 years in good health and CMV-seronegative.

V gene TRBV4-2 combines with J gene TRBJ2-7; 7 nucleotides agree with TRBD2. Germline V lookup: CDR1 LGHNA, CDR2 YNFKEQ. The V and J ends lost 2 bases and 5 bases, in that order; junction bases with no gene match: 12. This CDR3 is built from 16 residues. The CDR3 nucleotides read TGTGCCAGCAGCCAACATGCGGGAGTTCCCCCCGACGAGCAGTACTTC. As protein: CASSQHAGVPPDEQYF.

The chain uses TRBV5-4 and TRBJ2-6; the D gene is possibly TRBD1 (5 bases). The CDR3 extends over 15 amino acids. V lost 3 bases to trimming and J lost 1 base, with 8 bases between them. CDR1 SGHNT and CDR2 YYREEE come from the germline V gene (reference sequence). The CDR3 DNA follows: TGTGCCAGCAGCTCCTCAGGGTCTGGGGCCAACGTCCTGACTTTC. This sequence encodes CASSSSGSGANVLTF.